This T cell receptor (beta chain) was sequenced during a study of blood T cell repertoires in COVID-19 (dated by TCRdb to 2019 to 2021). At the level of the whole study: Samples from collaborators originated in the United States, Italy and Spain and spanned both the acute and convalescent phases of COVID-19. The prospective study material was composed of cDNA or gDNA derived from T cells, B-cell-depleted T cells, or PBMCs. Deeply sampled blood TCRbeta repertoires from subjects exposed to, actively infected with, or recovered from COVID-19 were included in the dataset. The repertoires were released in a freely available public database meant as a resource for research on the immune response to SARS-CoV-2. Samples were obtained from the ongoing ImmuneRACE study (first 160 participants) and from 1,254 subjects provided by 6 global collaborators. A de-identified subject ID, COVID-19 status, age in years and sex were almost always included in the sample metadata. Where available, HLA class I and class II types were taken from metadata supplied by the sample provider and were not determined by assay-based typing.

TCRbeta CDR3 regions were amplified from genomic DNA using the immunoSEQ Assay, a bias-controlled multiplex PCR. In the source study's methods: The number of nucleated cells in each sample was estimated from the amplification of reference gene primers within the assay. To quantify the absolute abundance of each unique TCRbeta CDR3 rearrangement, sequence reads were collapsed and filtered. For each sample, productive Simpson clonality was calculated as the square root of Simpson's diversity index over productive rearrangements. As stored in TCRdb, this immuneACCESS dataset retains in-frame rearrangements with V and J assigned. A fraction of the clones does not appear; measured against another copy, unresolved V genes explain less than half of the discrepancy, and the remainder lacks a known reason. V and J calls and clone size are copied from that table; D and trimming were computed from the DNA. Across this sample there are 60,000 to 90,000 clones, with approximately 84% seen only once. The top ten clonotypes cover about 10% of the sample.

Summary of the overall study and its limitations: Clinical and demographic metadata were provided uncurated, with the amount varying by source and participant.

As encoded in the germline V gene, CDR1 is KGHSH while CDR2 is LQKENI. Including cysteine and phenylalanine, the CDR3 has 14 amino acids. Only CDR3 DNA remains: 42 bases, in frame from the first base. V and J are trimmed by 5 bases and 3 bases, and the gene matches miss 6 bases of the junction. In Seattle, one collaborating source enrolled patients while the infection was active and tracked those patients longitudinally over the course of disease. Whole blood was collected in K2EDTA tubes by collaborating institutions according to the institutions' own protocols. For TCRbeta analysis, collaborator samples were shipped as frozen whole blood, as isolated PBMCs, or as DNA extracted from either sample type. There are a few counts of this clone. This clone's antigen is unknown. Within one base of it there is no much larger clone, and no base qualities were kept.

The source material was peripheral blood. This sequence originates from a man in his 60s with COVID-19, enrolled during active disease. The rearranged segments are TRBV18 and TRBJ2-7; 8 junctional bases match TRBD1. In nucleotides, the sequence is TGTGCCAGCTCAACTGGACAGGGTAACTACGAGCAGTACTTC. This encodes CASSTGQGNYEQYF.